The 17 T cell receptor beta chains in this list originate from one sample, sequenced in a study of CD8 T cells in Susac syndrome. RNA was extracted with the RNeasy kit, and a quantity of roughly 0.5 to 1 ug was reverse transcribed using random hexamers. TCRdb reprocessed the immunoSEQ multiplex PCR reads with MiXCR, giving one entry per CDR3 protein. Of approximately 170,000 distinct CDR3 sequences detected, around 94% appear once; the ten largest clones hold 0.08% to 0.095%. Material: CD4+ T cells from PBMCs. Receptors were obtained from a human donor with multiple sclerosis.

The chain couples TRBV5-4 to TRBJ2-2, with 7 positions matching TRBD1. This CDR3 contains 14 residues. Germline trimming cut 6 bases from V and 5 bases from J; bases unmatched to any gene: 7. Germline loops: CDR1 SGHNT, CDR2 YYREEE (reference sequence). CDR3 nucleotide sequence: TGTGCCAGCACCGAACAGGGGAAGACCGGGGAGCTGTTTTTT. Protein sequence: CASTEQGKTGELFF.

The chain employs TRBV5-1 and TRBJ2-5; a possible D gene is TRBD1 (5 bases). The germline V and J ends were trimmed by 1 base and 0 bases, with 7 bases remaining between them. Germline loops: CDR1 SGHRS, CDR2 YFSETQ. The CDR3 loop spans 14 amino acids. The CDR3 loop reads CASSLQGNQETQYF. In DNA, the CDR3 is TGCGCCAGCAGCTTGCAGGGTAACCAAGAGACCCAGTACTTC.

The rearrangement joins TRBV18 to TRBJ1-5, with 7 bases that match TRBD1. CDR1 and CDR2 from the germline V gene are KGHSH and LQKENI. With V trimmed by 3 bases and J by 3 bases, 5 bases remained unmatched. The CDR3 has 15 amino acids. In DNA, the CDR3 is TGTGCCAGCTCACCGGGTGGACAGGTCAATCAGCCCCAGCATTTT. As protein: CASSPGGQVNQPQHF.

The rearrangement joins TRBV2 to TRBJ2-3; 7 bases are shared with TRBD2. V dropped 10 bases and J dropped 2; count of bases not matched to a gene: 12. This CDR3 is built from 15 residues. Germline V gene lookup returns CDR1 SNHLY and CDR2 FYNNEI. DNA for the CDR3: TGTGCCACCCTACCGCGGGAGAGCATCACAGATACGCAGTATTTT. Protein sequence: CATLPRESITDTQYF.

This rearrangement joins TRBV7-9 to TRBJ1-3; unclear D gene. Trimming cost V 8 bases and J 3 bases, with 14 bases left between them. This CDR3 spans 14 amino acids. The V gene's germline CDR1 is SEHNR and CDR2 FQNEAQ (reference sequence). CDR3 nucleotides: TGTGCCAGCCGGGATTGGGGTTTTGGAAACACCATATATTTT. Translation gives CASRDWGFGNTIYF.

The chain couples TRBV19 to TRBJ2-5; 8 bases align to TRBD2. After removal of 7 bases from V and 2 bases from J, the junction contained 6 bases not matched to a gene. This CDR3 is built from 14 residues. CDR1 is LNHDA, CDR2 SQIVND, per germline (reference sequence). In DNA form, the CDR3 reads TGTGCCAGTAATCGATCGGGAGGGCAAGAGACCCAGTACTTC. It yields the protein CASNRSGGQETQYF.

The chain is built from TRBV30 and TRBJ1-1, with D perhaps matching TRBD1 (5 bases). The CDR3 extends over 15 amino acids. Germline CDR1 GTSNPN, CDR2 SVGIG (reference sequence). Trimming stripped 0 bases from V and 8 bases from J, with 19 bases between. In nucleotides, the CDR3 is TGTGCCTGGAGTGTACGCAGAGTAAGACACAGGGAAGCTTTCTTT. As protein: CAWSVRRVRHREAFF.

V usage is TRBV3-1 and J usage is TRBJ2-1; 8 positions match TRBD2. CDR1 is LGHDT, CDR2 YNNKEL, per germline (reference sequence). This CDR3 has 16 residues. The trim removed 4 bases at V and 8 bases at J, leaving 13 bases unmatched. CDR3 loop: CASSPRRRGANDEQFF. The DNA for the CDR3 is TGTGCCAGCAGCCCGCGCCGGCGGGGGGCGAACGATGAGCAGTTCTTC.

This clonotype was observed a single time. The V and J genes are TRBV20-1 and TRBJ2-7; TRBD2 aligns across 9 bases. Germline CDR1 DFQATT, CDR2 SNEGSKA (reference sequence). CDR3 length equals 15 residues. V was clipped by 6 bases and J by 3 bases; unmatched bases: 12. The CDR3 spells CSATRPGLAGYEQYF. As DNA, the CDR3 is TGCAGTGCGACGAGACCGGGACTAGCAGGCTACGAGCAGTACTTC.

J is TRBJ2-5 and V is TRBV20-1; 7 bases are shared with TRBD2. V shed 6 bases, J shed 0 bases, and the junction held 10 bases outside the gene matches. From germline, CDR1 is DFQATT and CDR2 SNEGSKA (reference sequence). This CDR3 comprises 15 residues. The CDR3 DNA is TGCAGTGCAACCCCTGTAGCGGGCCACCAAGAGACCCAGTACTTC. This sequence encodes CSATPVAGHQETQYF.

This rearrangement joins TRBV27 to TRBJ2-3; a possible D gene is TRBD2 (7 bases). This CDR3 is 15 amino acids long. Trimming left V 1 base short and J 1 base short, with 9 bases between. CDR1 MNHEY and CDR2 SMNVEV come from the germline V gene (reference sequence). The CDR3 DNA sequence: TGTGCCAGCAGTTTATTAGGGGGGGGCACAGATACGCAGTATTTT. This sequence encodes CASSLLGGGTDTQYF.

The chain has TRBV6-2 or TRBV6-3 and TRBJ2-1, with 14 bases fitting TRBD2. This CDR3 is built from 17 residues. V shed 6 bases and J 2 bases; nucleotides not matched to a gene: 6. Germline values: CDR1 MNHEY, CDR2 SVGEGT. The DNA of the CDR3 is TGTGCCAGCAGAGGACTAGCGGGAGGTCGAACCTACAATGAGCAGTTCTTC. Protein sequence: CASRGLAGGRTYNEQFF.

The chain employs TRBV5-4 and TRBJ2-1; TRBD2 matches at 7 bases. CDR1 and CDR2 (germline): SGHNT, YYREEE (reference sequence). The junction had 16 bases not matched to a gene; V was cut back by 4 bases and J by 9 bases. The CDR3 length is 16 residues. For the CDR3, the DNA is TGTGCCAGCAGCACCAGAGGCCACGGAGGGGAGGGTGAGCAGTTCTTC. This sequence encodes CASSTRGHGGEGEQFF.

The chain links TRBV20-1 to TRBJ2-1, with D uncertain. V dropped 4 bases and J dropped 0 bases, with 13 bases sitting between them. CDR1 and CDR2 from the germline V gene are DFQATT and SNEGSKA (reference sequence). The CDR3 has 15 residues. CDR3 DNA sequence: TGCAGTGCTAAAAACCAGGATAGCTCCTACAATGAGCAGTTCTTC. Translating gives CSAKNQDSSYNEQFF.

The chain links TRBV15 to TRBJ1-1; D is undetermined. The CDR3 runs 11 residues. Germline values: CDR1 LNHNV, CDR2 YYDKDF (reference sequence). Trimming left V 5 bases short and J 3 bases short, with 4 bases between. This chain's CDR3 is CATSAYTEAFF. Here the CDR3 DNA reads TGTGCCACCAGCGCCTACACTGAAGCTTTCTTT.

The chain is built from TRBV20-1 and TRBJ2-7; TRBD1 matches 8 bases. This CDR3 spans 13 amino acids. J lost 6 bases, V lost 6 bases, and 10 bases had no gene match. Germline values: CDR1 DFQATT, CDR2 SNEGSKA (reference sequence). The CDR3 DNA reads TGCAGTGCCATCCAGGGGGCGAGGTCCGAGCAGTACTTC. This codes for CSAIQGARSEQYF.

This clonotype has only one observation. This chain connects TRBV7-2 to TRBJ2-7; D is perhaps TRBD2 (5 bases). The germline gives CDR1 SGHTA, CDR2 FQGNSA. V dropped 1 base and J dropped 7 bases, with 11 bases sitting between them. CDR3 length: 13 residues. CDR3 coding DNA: TGTGCCAGCAGCTTAGTTCTAGCTAGTGAGCAGTACTTC. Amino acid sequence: CASSLVLASEQYF.